The 14 T cell receptor beta chains reported below all come from one sample, sequenced in a study of blood T cells in healthy people across ages. Sample-barcoded 5' priming and a J-beta primer mix drove a second PCR of about 7 to 11 cycles. TCRdb recomputed calls from the 5' RACE reads with MiXCR, one row per CDR3 protein. The sample contains roughly 2 million distinct CDR3 sequences, roughly 49% of which appear only once. Sequenced: blood. The origin of the receptors is a woman aged 40 to 50 in good health.

This sequence joins TRBV4-3 and TRBJ1-6; D not certain. CDR1 LGHNA and CDR2 YSLEER come from the germline V gene. V lost 0 bases to trimming and J lost 6 bases, with 12 bases between them. The CDR3 consists of 16 residues. The DNA of the CDR3 is TGCGCCAGCAGCCAAGACCACCGGGCGGGTAATTCACCCCTCCACTTT. It codes for CASSQDHRAGNSPLHF.

The chain combines TRBV28 with TRBJ2-1; D possibly corresponds to TRBD1 (6 bases). Looked up from germline, CDR1 is MDHEN and CDR2 is SYDVKM. V dropped 7 bases and J dropped 0 bases, with 13 bases sitting between them. This CDR3 comprises 15 residues. CDR3 coding DNA: TGTGCCAGCATTCGGGACACCGGCTCCTACAATGAGCAGTTCTTC. Residues: CASIRDTGSYNEQFF.

As regards this clonotype: At one end, the junction sequence differs from germline, possibly due to a read error. The chain uses TRBV4-2 and TRBJ2-3; possibly TRBD1 or TRBD2 for D (5 bases each). The germline V gene has CDR1 LGHNA and CDR2 YNFKEQ. The CDR3 is 15 residues long. CDR3 nucleotide sequence: TGTGCCGGCAGCCAACTCCGGGACGGAGGAGATACGCAGTATTTT. It translates to CAGSQLRDGGDTQYF.

The CDR3 region is CASAGTTGHSYNEQFF. DNA of the CDR3: TGTGCCAGCGCTGGGACGACAGGGCATTCCTACAATGAGCAGTTCTTC. The chain couples TRBV6-2 or TRBV6-3 to TRBJ2-1, with TRBD1 matching 7 bases. CDR3 size: 16 residues. The J segment lost 1 base and the V segment lost 8 bases, leaving 11 bases of the junction unmatched. In germline, CDR1 is MNHEY, CDR2 SVGEGT.

J is TRBJ2-3 and V is TRBV29-1; possibly TRBD1 for D (6 bases). Germline CDR1 is SQVTM and CDR2 is ANQGSEA. The CDR3 is 12 residues long. Trimming cost V 8 bases and J 0 bases, with 9 bases left between them. CDR3 sequence: CSSGASTDTQYF. CDR3 in DNA: TGCAGCTCAGGGGCTAGCACAGATACGCAGTATTTT.

In its sample, this clonotype was seen a few times. The rearrangement links TRBV20-1 to TRBJ2-3; D is undetermined. Trimming pared 7 bases from V and 4 bases from J, leaving 21 bases between. Germline V gene data show CDR1 as DFQATT and CDR2 as SNEGSKA (reference sequence). The CDR3 sequence is 15 residues long. The CDR3 coding sequence is TGCAGTGTACCGTACGGACCCATTTCGGCAGATACGCAGTATTTT. Protein: CSVPYGPISADTQYF.

The genes are TRBV10-3 and TRBJ1-1; a possible D gene is TRBD1 (5 bases). Trimming stripped 6 bases from V and 4 bases from J, with 21 bases between. The CDR3 covers 16 residues. Germline CDR1 ENHRY, CDR2 SYGVKD. The CDR3 region is CAIRKDGGSGGTEAFF. CDR3 coding DNA: TGTGCCATCAGAAAGGACGGAGGGTCGGGGGGCACTGAAGCTTTCTTT.

This clonotype was recorded a few times. The chain carries TRBV12-3 or TRBV12-4 and TRBJ2-1, with D unresolved. There are 14 residues in the CDR3. V lost 3 bases, J lost 7 bases, and 13 bases lay in between. In DNA form, the CDR3 reads TGTGCCAGCAGTTTCGGATCGATTTGGAATGAGCAGTTCTTC. It translates to CASSFGSIWNEQFF.

A word on this clonotype: The junction and the germline gene differ at one end; a read error may be behind it. The J gene is TRBJ2-7, the V gene TRBV7-9; D is uncertain. CDR1 SEHNR and CDR2 FQNEAQ come from the germline V gene (reference sequence). CDR3 size: 14 residues. The CDR3 DNA sequence: TGTGCCAGCAGCCCGCAGAATACCGGCTACGAGCTGTACTTC. Translated: CASSPQNTGYELYF.

The rearrangement uses TRBV28 and TRBJ1-2; no reliable D call. V lost 4 bases and J lost 4, with 13 bases in between. Per the germline V gene, CDR1 is MDHEN and CDR2 is SYDVKM. This CDR3 spans 14 amino acids. The CDR3 is CASSSGANGYGYTF. The CDR3 coding sequence is TGTGCCAGCAGTTCGGGAGCCAACGGCTATGGCTACACCTTC.

This clonotype has more than one count but fewer than ten. The chain joins TRBV7-2 to TRBJ1-5; D uncertain. V shed 2 bases and J shed 4 bases, with 6 bases lying between them. This CDR3 spans 13 amino acids. Germline CDR1 and CDR2: SGHTA and FQGNSA. In DNA form, the CDR3 reads TGTGCCAGCAGCTTAATTTGGAATCAGCCCCAGCATTTT. It translates to CASSLIWNQPQHF.

This clonotype showed up just a few times. The chain links TRBV7-2 to TRBJ1-5, with 9 positions matching TRBD1. The CDR3 sequence is 16 residues long. Germline CDR1 and CDR2: SGHTA and FQGNSA. V shed 3 bases and J 4 bases; nucleotides not matched to a gene: 7. The CDR3 DNA follows: TGTGCCAGCAGCTTCCCGACAGGGGGGGGTAATCAGCCCCAGCATTTT. Translation: CASSFPTGGGNQPQHF. The full variable domain, with the rest looked up from reference TRBV7-2 and TRBJ1-5, is GAGVSQSPSNKVTEKGKDVELRCDPISGHTALYWYRQSLGQGLEFLIYFQGNSAPDKSGLPSDRFSAERTGGSVSTLTIQRTQQEDSAVYLCASSFPTGGGNQPQHFGDGTRLSIL.

The chain employs TRBV2 and TRBJ2-1, with TRBD2 matching 16 bases. V dropped 5 bases and J dropped 4; count of bases not matched to a gene: 23. This CDR3 contains 23 residues. Germline lookup yields CDR1 SNHLY and CDR2 FYNNEI. In DNA, the CDR3 is TGTGCCAGCAGTCCGGATACCAAGGGACTAGCGGGGGGGCAATTTTCGGAATACAATGAGCAGTTCTTC. It is translated as CASSPDTKGLAGGQFSEYNEQFF. Using reference TRBV2 and TRBJ2-1 for the parts outside the CDR3, the full variable domain is EPEVTQTPSHQVTQMGQEVILRCVPISNHLYFYWYRQILGQKVEFLVSFYNNEISEKSEIFDDQFSVERPDGSNFTLKIRSTKLEDSAMYFCASSPDTKGLAGGQFSEYNEQFFGPGTRLTVL.

This clonotype was seen repeatedly, ten times or more. The rearrangement uses TRBV7-2 and TRBJ2-3; the match to TRBD2 covers 14 bases. J lost 2 bases, V lost 1 base, and 5 bases had no gene match. Germline lookup yields CDR1 SGHTA and CDR2 FQGNSA. This CDR3 is built from 18 residues. CDR3 residues: CASSLGLAGGPLTDTQYF. CDR3 sequence (DNA): TGTGCCAGCAGCTTAGGACTAGCGGGGGGGCCCCTCACAGATACGCAGTATTTT.